This T cell receptor beta chain was identified in a study of post-analysis software for immune sequencing data. This clonotype was detected a few times. The antigen is undetermined. Unique molecular identifiers were present in the TCR beta cDNA libraries. TCRdb recomputed calls from the PCR reads with MiXCR, one row per CDR3 protein. The sample includes about 200,000 distinct CDR3 sequences, 25% to 30% of them seen just once. Germline V gives CDR1 SGHTA, CDR2 FQGNSA. The CDR3 has 12 amino acids. Trimming cost V 5 bases and J 7 bases, with 11 bases left between them. Study-wide results and limits: Normalized Chao1 diversity was significantly lower in multiple sclerosis patients than in controls. TRBV segments more frequent in patients than in controls numbered roughly 5 and included TRBV5-6, TRBV5-1 and TRBV20-1.

This sequence joins TRBV7-2 and TRBJ1-2, with a weak D call TRBD1 (5 bases). This TCR derives from a girl under 18 with multiple sclerosis. Sequencing was carried out using blood. Here the CDR3 DNA reads TGTGCCAGCAGCGGCCGGGGGTTTGGCTACACCTTC. Its translation is CASSGRGFGYTF.